The 17 T cell receptor beta chains below come from one sample, sequenced in a study of T-cell memory formation after mild COVID-19. TCRdb reprocessed the 5' RACE reads via MiXCR and lists one record per CDR3 protein. Among tens of thousands of distinct CDR3 sequences listed, 9% to 15% were seen once. Material for sequencing was PBMCs or a T cell subset sorted from them (not recorded which). The receptors stem from a man younger than 35 who had mild COVID-19 (a few samples of this study predate the infection). Cell type and time point are not known.

The table lists this clonotype with many counts. CDR3 in amino acids: CASSLEGRRQYV. As DNA, the CDR3 is TGTGCCAGCAGCCTCGAAGGGAGGCGGCAGTACGTC. The gene calls are TRBV13 and TRBJ2-7, with D perhaps TRBD2 (6 bases). Germline V CDR1 and CDR2: PRHDT, FYEKMQ (reference sequence). The germline V and J ends were trimmed by 5 bases and 9 bases, with 14 bases remaining between them. The CDR3 is 12 residues long.

This clonotype rates as medium-sized (0.01 to 0.1%). This rearrangement joins TRBV27 to TRBJ2-1, with 8 bases fitting TRBD2. Trimming cost V 5 bases and J 6 bases; bases outside gene matches: 9. The CDR3 extends over 15 amino acids. From germline, CDR1 is MNHEY and CDR2 SMNVEV (reference sequence). For the CDR3, the DNA is TGTGCCAGCAGTCTAAGCGGGGGCCCAGCCAATGAGCAGTTCTTC. Protein sequence: CASSLSGGPANEQFF.

In this sample, this clonotype turned up many times. The chain combines TRBV20-1 with TRBJ1-2, with D possibly being TRBD1 (5 bases). V was clipped by 2 bases and J by 2 bases, with 12 bases between them. The CDR3 extends over 14 amino acids. From germline, CDR1 is DFQATT and CDR2 SNEGSKA (reference sequence). The CDR3 DNA sequence: TGCAGTGCTAGAACCGAGGGACTGAACTATGGCTACACCTTC. The encoded protein is CSARTEGLNYGYTF.

This clonotype appeared a few times. The CDR3 is CASSVEVGAGNTIYF. The CDR3 region has the DNA TGTGCCAGCAGCGTAGAGGTCGGGGCTGGAAACACCATATATTTT. The gene calls are TRBV9 and TRBJ1-3, with unresolved D. The CDR3 has 15 residues. The germline V and J ends were trimmed by 0 bases and 2 bases, with 9 bases remaining between them. The germline V gene has CDR1 SGDLS and CDR2 YYNGEE.

The V call is TRBV12-3 or TRBV12-4, the J call TRBJ1-1; D remains unclear. V lost 6 bases and J 6 bases, leaving 11 bases between the germline ends. The CDR3 covers 12 residues. Here the CDR3 reads CASRQERAEAFF. For the CDR3, the DNA is TGTGCCAGCAGACAAGAGAGGGCTGAAGCTTTCTTT.

The chain carries TRBV29-1 and TRBJ2-5, with TRBD1 matching 10 bases. Unmatched junction bases numbered 7, after V lost 3 bases and J lost 3 bases. Per germline, CDR1 SQVTM and CDR2 ANQGSEA. The CDR3 is made up of 15 amino acids. Here the CDR3 DNA reads TGCAGCGTTGAGCCTGAAGGGACAGGGGAAGAGACCCAGTACTTC. Encoded protein: CSVEPEGTGEETQYF.

The J gene is TRBJ2-3, the V gene TRBV7-9; D unclear. The CDR3 runs to 13 residues. Germline values: CDR1 SEHNR, CDR2 FQNEAQ (reference sequence). Trimming removed 1 base from V and 3 bases from J, with 5 bases in between. As DNA, the CDR3 is TGTGCCAGCAGCTTAGAAACTACAGATACGCAGTATTTT. This sequence encodes CASSLETTDTQYF. Complete variable domain (other parts from reference TRBV7-9 and TRBJ2-3): DTGVSQNPRHKITKRGQNVTFRCDPISEHNRLYWYRQTLGQGPEFLTYFQNEAQLEKSRLLSDRFSAERPKGSFSTLEIQRTEQGDSAMYLCASSLETTDTQYFGPGTRLTVL.

The chain recombines TRBV5-1 with TRBJ1-1; the D gene is possibly TRBD1 (5 bases). This CDR3 contains 14 residues. The ends were cut back, 1 base at V and 4 bases at J, with 11 bases in the middle. The germline V gene encodes CDR1 SGHRS and CDR2 YFSETQ. The CDR3 reads CASSLSTAGTEAFF. The DNA of the CDR3 is TGCGCCAGCAGCTTGTCGACAGCGGGCACTGAAGCTTTCTTT.

The V call is TRBV15, the J call TRBJ2-1, with 7 nucleotides matching TRBD2. Germline V CDR1 and CDR2: LNHNV, YYDKDF (reference sequence). V dropped 0 bases and J dropped 13; count of bases not matched to a gene: 3. The CDR3 totals 12 residues. CDR3: CATSRDAGDQFF. The DNA of the CDR3 is TGTGCCACCAGCAGAGATGCGGGGGATCAGTTCTTC.

This clonotype was seen only once. One base away lies a much larger clone, so this may be a sequencing read error. The chain links TRBV20-1 to TRBJ2-2; 9 bases map to TRBD1. Germline CDR1 is DFQATT and CDR2 is SNEGSKA (reference sequence). After removal of 3 bases from V and 1 base from J, the junction contained 9 bases not matched to a gene. The CDR3 runs 17 residues. CDR3 loop: CSARAGTGCWNTGELFF. CDR3 sequence (DNA): TGCAGTGCTAGGGCCGGGACAGGGTGCTGGAACACCGGGGAGCTGTTTTTT.

The J gene is TRBJ1-1, the V gene TRBV30; no definite D call. Trimming stripped 1 base from V and 4 bases from J, with 7 bases between. This CDR3 contains 12 residues. The germline V gene has CDR1 GTSNPN and CDR2 SVGIG (reference sequence). In nucleotides, the CDR3 is TGTGCCTGGAGTGAAGTAGGCACTGAAGCTTTCTTT. Amino acid sequence: CAWSEVGTEAFF.

This clonotype was seen a handful of times. This chain connects TRBV7-8 to TRBJ2-1; 7 bases agree with TRBD1. The junction had 8 bases not matched to a gene; V was cut back by 5 bases and J by 10 bases. The germline V gene has CDR1 SGHVS and CDR2 FQNEAQ. CDR3 size: 13 residues. This CDR3 is CASSDRVSREQFF. The CDR3 DNA reads as TGTGCCAGCAGCGACAGGGTTTCTCGCGAGCAGTTCTTC.

In this sample, this clonotype turned up a few times. The DNA of the CDR3 is TGTGCCACCGGGGCGTTTGACGGAAACACCGGGGAGCTGTTTTTT. Protein product: CATGAFDGNTGELFF. The chain uses TRBV24-1 and TRBJ2-2; TRBD1 might be the D (5 bases). This CDR3 is built from 15 residues. V lost 9 bases, J lost 2 bases, and 15 bases lay in between. Germline V gene lookup returns CDR1 KGHDR and CDR2 SFDVKD.

A word on this clonotype: A much larger clone differs from this one at a single base, so this may be a read error. The chain combines TRBV18 with TRBJ1-1; D gene uncertain. This CDR3 contains 14 residues. Germline assignment: CDR1 KGHSH and CDR2 LQKENI. CDR3 sequence (DNA): TGTGCCAGCTCACCAACGGCGACGAACGCTGAAGCTTTCTTT. This translates into CASSPTATNAEAFF.

This clonotype appeared a few times. V gene TRBV6-5 combines with J gene TRBJ2-7, with D tentatively TRBD2 (5 bases). V lost 3 bases and J 5 bases, leaving 11 bases between the germline ends. Germline V CDR1 and CDR2: MNHEY, SVGAGI. This CDR3 has 13 amino acids. Here the CDR3 DNA reads TGTGCCAGCAGTTATACCCCGCGGGACGAGCAGTACTTC. It codes for CASSYTPRDEQYF.

This clonotype was recorded a few times. The chain combines TRBV28 with TRBJ1-5; D not certain. The germline V and J ends were trimmed by 5 bases and 2 bases, with 7 bases remaining between them. CDR1 and CDR2 from the germline V gene are MDHEN and SYDVKM. This CDR3 region has 13 residues. Written as DNA, the CDR3 is TGTGCCAGCAGTCCCCGGCGCAATCAGCCCCAGCATTTT. Translation gives CASSPRRNQPQHF.

The genes are TRBV3-1 and TRBJ1-2, with D possibly being TRBD1 (6 bases). V shed 0 bases and J shed 2 bases, with 10 bases lying between them. The CDR3 length is 15 residues. Germline lookup yields CDR1 LGHDT and CDR2 YNNKEL (reference sequence). The CDR3: CASSQDYRVNYGYTF. As DNA, the CDR3 is TGTGCCAGCAGCCAAGATTACAGGGTCAACTATGGCTACACCTTC.